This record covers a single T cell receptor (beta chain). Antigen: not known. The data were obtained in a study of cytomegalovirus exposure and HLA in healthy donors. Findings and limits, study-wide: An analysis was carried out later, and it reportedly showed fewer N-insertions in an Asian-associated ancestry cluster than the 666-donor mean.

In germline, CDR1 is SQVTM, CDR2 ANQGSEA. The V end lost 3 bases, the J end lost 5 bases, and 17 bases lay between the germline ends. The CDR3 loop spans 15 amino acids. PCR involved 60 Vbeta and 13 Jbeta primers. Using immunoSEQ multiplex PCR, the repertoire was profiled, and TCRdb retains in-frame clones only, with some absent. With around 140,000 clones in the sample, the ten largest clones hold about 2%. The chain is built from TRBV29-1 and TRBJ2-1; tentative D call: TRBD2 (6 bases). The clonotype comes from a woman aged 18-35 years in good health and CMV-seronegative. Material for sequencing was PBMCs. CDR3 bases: TGCAGCGTTGACGATCGGACTATTGTGAACAATGAGCAGTTCTTC. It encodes CSVDDRTIVNNEQFF.